This T cell receptor beta chain was observed in a study of T cell responses to AZD1222 COVID-19 vaccine. Study-wide background: Second doses were pooled across both intervals (about 4 or about 12 weeks). Study-level results: A rise in Spike-specific TCR breadth and depth followed two AZD1222 doses. With dominance at 160-218 and 743-854, vaccine-associated CD4 TCRs spanned spike. Repertoires were obtained solely post-peak T cell response.

Method: immunoSEQ multiplex PCR; TCRdb's copy keeps in-frame clones and lacks some. The sample holds 110,000 to 150,000 clones, under 95% seen once. On this clone itself: Its cognate antigen is unknown.

J gave up 8 bases and V 2 bases, and 9 bases lay outside the gene matches. The CDR3 loop spans 15 amino acids. Germline loops: CDR1 SEHNR, CDR2 FQNEAQ (reference sequence). The source is an adult in good health. V is TRBV7-9 and J is TRBJ1-2; 9 nucleotides match TRBD1. The starting material was peripheral blood, obtained on day 0 of AZD1222 vaccination. CDR3 bases: TGTGCCAGCAGCTTATTCCTACAGGGGGCGATCGGCTACACCTTC. The encoded protein is CASSLFLQGAIGYTF.